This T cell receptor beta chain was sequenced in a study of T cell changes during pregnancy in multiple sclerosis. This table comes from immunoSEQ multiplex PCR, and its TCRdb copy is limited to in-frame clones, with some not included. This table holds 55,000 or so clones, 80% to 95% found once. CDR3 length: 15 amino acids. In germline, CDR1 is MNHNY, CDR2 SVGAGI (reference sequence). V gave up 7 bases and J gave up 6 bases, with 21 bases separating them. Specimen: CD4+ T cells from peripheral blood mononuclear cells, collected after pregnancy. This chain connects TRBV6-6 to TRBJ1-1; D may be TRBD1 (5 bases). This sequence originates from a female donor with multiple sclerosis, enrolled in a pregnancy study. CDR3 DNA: TGTGCCAGCATCACCCCCTCAGGGCGGGGCGCTGAAGCTTTCTTT. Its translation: CASITPSGRGAEAFF.